These 19 T cell receptor beta chains were sequenced from one sample in a study of cytomegalovirus exposure and HLA in healthy donors. PCR involved 60 Vbeta and 13 Jbeta primers. Clones were read by immunoSEQ multiplex PCR, and TCRdb kept only the in-frame ones, dropping some. The table has roughly 140,000 clones, around three fifths seen once. Sequencing was performed on PBMCs. The receptors were gathered from a woman aged 25-40 years in good health and CMV-seropositive.

The V and J genes are TRBV6-1 and TRBJ1-4; D may be TRBD1 (5 bases). The CDR3 spans 14 residues. Per the germline V gene, CDR1 is MNHNS and CDR2 is SASEGT. Trimming left V 6 bases short and J 7 bases short, with 15 bases between. The DNA of the CDR3 is TGTGCCAGCAGGAACAGGTTCCGGAGTGAAAAACTGTTTTTT. The encoded protein is CASRNRFRSEKLFF.

The CDR3 reads CASSRRDRAGYGYTF. For the CDR3, the DNA is TGTGCCAGCAGCCGGCGGGACAGGGCCGGCTATGGCTACACCTTC. This sequence joins TRBV7-2 and TRBJ1-2; 9 nucleotides match TRBD1. This CDR3 region has 15 residues. Germline V gives CDR1 SGHTA, CDR2 FQGNSA. J lost 4 bases, V lost 5 bases, and 8 bases had no gene match.

This clone was seen just once. This chain joins TRBV5-1 and TRBJ1-2, with D unresolved. This CDR3 is 15 amino acids long. Germline CDR1 and CDR2: SGHRS and YFSETQ. The V gene lost 4 bases and the J gene lost 2 bases, with 15 bases spanning the gap. In nucleotides, the CDR3 is TGCGCCAGCAGCCAGGCCCCGGGAGGAAACTATGGCTACACCTTC. Translating it yields CASSQAPGGNYGYTF.

The chain is built from TRBV6-5 and TRBJ1-2; D gene unclear. Germline values: CDR1 MNHEY, CDR2 SVGAGI. The V end was cut by 6 bases, the J end by 1 base, with 15 bases between. The CDR3 has 15 residues. DNA of the CDR3: TGTGCCAGCAGACGAAGGACGGGAGTTAACTATGGCTACACCTTC. Encoded protein: CASRRRTGVNYGYTF.

J is TRBJ2-7 and V is TRBV5-1; no definite D call. CDR1 and CDR2 from the germline V gene are SGHRS and YFSETQ. This CDR3 has 12 amino acids. The V end lost 0 bases, the J end lost 6 bases, and 7 bases lay between the germline ends. The CDR3, as DNA: TGCGCCAGCAGCTTGGGTTACAGCGAGCAGTACTTC. Translating it yields CASSLGYSEQYF.

The chain is built from TRBV2 and TRBJ2-7; TRBD2 agrees at 8 bases. This CDR3 comprises 14 residues. Germline CDR1 reads SNHLY; CDR2 reads FYNNEI. Trimming at V came to 5 bases and at J to 3 bases, leaving 6 bases not matched to a gene. CDR3 region: CASSSAGTSYEQYF. CDR3 bases: TGTGCCAGCAGTTCCGCCGGGACTAGCTACGAGCAGTACTTC.

With regard to this clone: This sample also contains other DNA sequences that code for the same CDR3. The chain carries TRBV27 and TRBJ2-5; 7 positions match TRBD2. There are 14 residues in the CDR3. The V gene's germline CDR1 is MNHEY and CDR2 SMNVEV (reference sequence). V lost 5 bases to trimming and J lost 2 bases; unmatched junction nucleotides: 5. CDR3 residues: CASSLGRGQETQYF. CDR3 nucleotide sequence: TGTGCCAGCAGTCTGGGGCGGGGGCAAGAGACCCAGTACTTC.

This clone was seen a single time. The CDR3 protein is CAGRDTDGSYEQYF. The CDR3 DNA follows: TGTGCCGGGAGAGACACGGACGGTTCCTACGAGCAGTACTTC. The chain couples TRBV6-6 to TRBJ2-7; TRBD2 is a possible D gene (5 bases). V was pared by 11 bases and J by 1 base, with 18 bases between. Germline lookup yields CDR1 MNHNY and CDR2 SVGAGI (reference sequence). This CDR3 has 14 amino acids.

The J gene is TRBJ1-4, the V gene TRBV6-1; D uncertain. With 1 base removed from V and 0 bases from J, the gap between germline ends came to 6 bases. Germline-derived CDR1 and CDR2 are MNHNS and SASEGT. The CDR3 runs to 15 residues. CDR3: CASSEGGSTNEKLFF. In DNA form, the CDR3 reads TGTGCCAGCAGTGAAGGAGGATCAACTAATGAAAAACTGTTTTTT.

The rearrangement uses TRBV5-1 and TRBJ2-5, with a weak D call TRBD2 (6 bases). Per the germline V gene, CDR1 is SGHRS and CDR2 is YFSETQ. The CDR3 runs to 17 residues. V lost 0 bases and J 1 base, leaving 16 bases between the germline ends. The CDR3 DNA reads TGCGCCAGCAGCTTGGCCGGGAGCGGGCCGGCCCAAGAGACCCAGTACTTC. Protein sequence: CASSLAGSGPAQETQYF.

V is TRBV10-3 and J is TRBJ1-1; weak D call: TRBD1 (5 bases). Trimming took off 2 bases at V and 4 bases at J, with 14 bases between the two ends. CDR1 and CDR2 (germline): ENHRY, SYGVKD. The CDR3 is 15 residues long. The CDR3 region is CAISEGGFGGTEAFF. Written as DNA, the CDR3 is TGTGCCATCAGTGAGGGAGGGTTCGGGGGCACTGAAGCTTTCTTT.

The gene calls are TRBV5-6 and TRBJ1-2; D gene unclear. Germline-derived CDR1 and CDR2 are SGHDT and YYEEEE. Deletions cut 1 base from V and 2 bases from J, with 9 bases between. The CDR3 runs to 14 residues. The CDR3, as DNA: TGTGCCAGCAGCTTGCCAGGCAGGAACTATGGCTACACCTTC. Translating it yields CASSLPGRNYGYTF.

CDR3: CACTRPVQNTEAFF. The CDR3 DNA reads TGTGCCTGTACCCGTCCGGTGCAAAACACTGAAGCTTTCTTT. This sequence joins TRBV30 and TRBJ1-1; the D is unclear. The germline V gene encodes CDR1 GTSNPN and CDR2 SVGIG (reference sequence). The V end lost 6 bases, the J end lost 2 bases, and 16 bases lay between the germline ends. The CDR3 totals 14 residues.

This clone was seen more than once but under ten times. The chain recombines TRBV5-1 with TRBJ1-1; the match to TRBD1 covers 8 bases. There are 18 residues in the CDR3. The germline V gene has CDR1 SGHRS and CDR2 YFSETQ. Trimming at V came to 1 base and at J to 4 bases, leaving 15 bases not matched to a gene. CDR3 coding DNA: TGCGCCAGCAGCTTGCAAATTCTTACGCAGGGGGCGGCCACTGAAGCTTTCTTT. This translates into CASSLQILTQGAATEAFF.

This clone occurred a few times. This chain connects TRBV7-2 to TRBJ1-4, with 9 bases fitting TRBD1. Germline loops: CDR1 SGHTA, CDR2 FQGNSA. The V segment lost 2 bases and the J segment 9 bases; nucleotides outside the gene matches: 10. This CDR3 is 16 amino acids long. In DNA, the CDR3 is TGTGCCAGCAGCTTACGGACCGGGACAGGGCCTCAAAAACTGTTTTTT. Translated, it gives CASSLRTGTGPQKLFF. Combining the CDR3 with reference TRBV7-2 and TRBJ1-4 gives the whole variable domain GAGVSQSPSNKVTEKGKDVELRCDPISGHTALYWYRQSLGQGLEFLIYFQGNSAPDKSGLPSDRFSAERTGGSVSTLTIQRTQQEDSAVYLCASSLRTGTGPQKLFFGSGTQLSVL.

This clone came up once. This chain joins TRBV11-3 and TRBJ2-7, with 9 bases identical to TRBD1. Germline-derived CDR1 and CDR2 are SGHNT and YENEEA. CDR3 length: 15 amino acids. The ends lost 3 bases at V and 3 bases at J; junction bases unmatched: 6. The DNA for the CDR3 is TGTGCCAGCAGCTTCTCAGGACAGGGGAGCTACGAGCAGTACTTC. Its protein is CASSFSGQGSYEQYF.

V usage is TRBV7-3 and J usage is TRBJ1-1; D gene ambiguous. V lost 5 bases to trimming and J lost 0 bases, with 13 bases between them. Looked up from germline, CDR1 is SGHTA and CDR2 is FQGTGA. The CDR3 extends over 15 amino acids. DNA of the CDR3: TGTGCCAGCAGCCCGCGGGGAGGCTTGAACACTGAAGCTTTCTTT. Protein product: CASSPRGGLNTEAFF.

This chain uses TRBV27 with TRBJ2-7, with TRBD2 identical over 12 bases. The CDR3 totals 16 residues. Germline CDR1 MNHEY, CDR2 SMNVEV (reference sequence). Trimming cost V 5 bases and J 2 bases; bases outside gene matches: 7. The CDR3 loop is CASSVTSGSIPYEQYF. In DNA, the CDR3 is TGTGCCAGCAGTGTGACTAGCGGGAGCATTCCCTACGAGCAGTACTTC.

The rearrangement joins TRBV27 to TRBJ2-1, with 15 bases identical to TRBD2. Germline CDR1 and CDR2: MNHEY and SMNVEV (reference sequence). The CDR3 is 15 residues long. V trimming: 7 bases; J trimming: 7 bases; junction bases outside the gene matches: 5. This chain's CDR3 is CASTLGTSGRNEQFF. The CDR3 DNA sequence: TGTGCCAGCACGCTCGGGACTAGCGGGAGGAATGAGCAGTTCTTC.